This T cell receptor (beta chain) was profiled in a study of shared clonotypes between healthy human individuals (dated by TCRdb to 2018 to 2020). Some background on the complete study: The cohort included a few men and two women between 18 and 49 years of age. For each donor, CD4 naive and CD4 memory were each given three plates, CD8 naive was given two plates, and CD8 memory was given one plate. To estimate repertoire size and how much clonotypes are shared between individuals, the study performed deep sequencing of blood TCR repertoires from a few healthy adults. To increase sequencing depth and limit assay-specific biases, TCR repertoire library preparation and sequencing were carried out by different laboratories using diverse techniques. Per donor, leukapheresis produced somewhere between about 0.9 and 10 billion PBMCs.

Turning to this clone: The clone's antigen remains unknown. No much larger clonotype is one base removed from it; base qualities were not supplied.

The donors were healthy, HIV-negative adults who had no recently reported acute infections or vaccinations. Only Caucasian adults living in Nashville, Tennessee, USA were represented among the donors. CD4+ T cells were enriched through magnetic negative selection, after which naive cells were positively selected on CD45RA and the remaining negative fraction served as the memory subset. Blood was obtained by leukapheresis, after which PBMCs were separated by Ficoll-Histopaque density gradient centrifugation and cryopreserved in liquid nitrogen vapor phase. Analytical flow cytometry was used to check the purity and quantity of every magnetically sorted T cell population. Genomic DNA was isolated from every sorted fraction and measured by UV absorbance on a Nanodrop 2000c. The full study reports these points: Compared with non-shared clonotypes, the clonotypes found in all four sorted-subset donors had higher generation probabilities. Roughly 5% of naive CD4, 3.5% of naive CD8, about 2.4% of memory CD4, and 0.4% of memory CD8 clonotypes were shared across four donors. Sampling was limited to blood, and TCR repertoires in tissue likely differ from TCR repertoires in blood. Because the study included only a small number of donors, the genetic and exposure-history diversity represented was limited. Estimated clonotype richness was generally larger for naive than for memory subsets. Pairwise subsampling indicated that sequencing depth was expected to affect the degree of clonotype sharing among donors. Even with the large sequencing depth, rarefaction of the sorted-subset datasets indicated that sequencing was incomplete.

Using the deep immunoSEQ assay, multiplex PCR amplified TCR CDR3 regions from genomic DNA. Genomic DNA extracted from each cell subset was distributed evenly over all wells of several immunoSEQ 96-well plates, and each plate served as one replicate. For sorted subsets, each replicate PCR was loaded with about 200 ng genomic DNA, equivalent to about 30,000 T cell genomes. Purified libraries were quantified with a Qubit 3.0 fluorometer, sized on a Bioanalyzer 2100, and re-quantified with the KAPA Library Quantification kit. A separate single-read 150-cycle Illumina NextSeq 550 flow cell was used to sequence each immunoSEQ 96-well plate. The original pipeline was this. The immunoSEQ output contained only junctional sequences without quality scores, so filtering could not match that applied to full-length reads. To assign V/J genes and CDR3, sequences were annotated using PyIR, a Python wrapper for IgBLAST v1.9, with IMGT germline references. Reads with weak V/J assignments (E-value above 1e-6), missing CDR3, stop codons, out-of-frame junctions, or ambiguous translated residues were removed. V3J clonotypes were defined as sequences sharing an identical inferred V gene, J gene, and CDR3 amino acid sequence. To compute the percentage overlap between repertoires, the number of shared unique clonotypes was divided by the size of the smaller repertoire. Repertoire richness was assessed with RTK rarefaction, the Chao1 estimator, and Recon v2.1 estimates of unobserved clonotypes. OLGA was used to compute generation probabilities for all TCRbeta clonotypes that the gDNA method yielded from a handful of donors. Imported from immuneACCESS, the table was reduced by TCRdb to in-frame sequences with V and J called. These copies leave out some clones; in studies compared against another copy, an unresolved V gene accounts for under half, and the cause of the remainder is not known. The D gene and trimming were derived from the DNA, and the V and J assignments and clone size from that table. This sample holds about a million clones; roughly 70% were observed only once. In total, the top ten clones hold 1.5% of the sample.

CDR1 and CDR2, looked up from the germline V gene, are SGHDT and YYEEEE. From V the trimming removes 3 bases and from J it removes 2 bases, while the gene matches leave 11 bases of the junction unaccounted for. Measured from the cysteine to the phenylalanine, the CDR3 is 17 residues long. The retained sequence is limited to the CDR3, 51 bases, with the frame set at the first base. This clonotype was obtained from a young man in good health. Sequencing was done on a sample of memory CD4+ T cells sorted from blood. This sample's cell subset or site label indicates: CD45RA-negative fraction. This receptor chain uses TRBV5-6 and TRBJ2-5; 9 bases in the junction line up with TRBD2. This receptor has the CDR3 CASSSGQAGGSQETQYF. The nucleotide sequence is TGTGCCAGCAGCTCTGGACAAGCGGGAGGAAGTCAAGAGACCCAGTACTTC.